This TCR beta chain comes out of a study of blood T cell repertoires in COVID-19. The germline V gene has CDR1 PRHDT and CDR2 FYEKMQ (reference sequence). V was shortened by 4 bases and J by 3 bases, with 9 bases between the two germline ends. The CDR3 length is 13 residues. The assay was immunoSEQ multiplex PCR, and TCRdb's table has in-frame clones only and misses some. The data hold 300,000 to 400,000 clones, with about 89% observed a single time. This clonotype was obtained from a man aged 60-69 years who had recovered from COVID-19. Sequences were obtained from PBMCs or T cells enriched from blood (not recorded which). The chain is built from TRBV13 and TRBJ2-5; D perhaps matches TRBD2 (6 bases). DNA of the CDR3: TGTGCCAGCAGCTGGGGACTGGAAGAGACCCAGTACTTC. Amino acid sequence: CASSWGLEETQYF. The complete variable domain, with remaining parts taken from reference TRBV13 and TRBJ2-5, reads AAGVIQSPRHLIKEKRETATLKCYPIPRHDTVYWYQQGPGQDPQFLISFYEKMQSDKGSIPDRFSAQQFSDYHSELNMSSLELGDSALYFCASSWGLEETQYFGPGTRLLVL.